This T cell receptor (beta chain) was sequenced for a study of T cell repertoires in cytomegalovirus infection. Study background: Signatures in public TCR beta sequences pointed to both CMV infection and matching HLA type.

Whole-study findings and limits: HLA-C-restricted CMV clonotypes gave the most frequent clonotype in two of eight donors.

There are many counts of this clonotype. What it binds is unknown. TCRdb itself ran the reads through MiXCR, one entry per CDR3 protein. The data contain over 250,000 distinct CDR3 sequences, over 20% of them singletons. This CDR3 has 18 amino acids. V gave up 1 base and J gave up 0 bases, with 15 bases separating them. Germline V gives CDR1 SGHTA, CDR2 FQGNSA. The material sequenced was PBMCs. The J gene is TRBJ2-2, the V gene TRBV7-2; D call uncertain. This clonotype originated in a human donor in good health (CMV status not recorded). Some clones in this sample may be carry-over from other donors' samples. The CDR3 here is CASSLVIPQTANTGELFF. The CDR3 region has the DNA TGTGCCAGCAGCTTAGTCATTCCCCAGACGGCGAACACCGGGGAGCTGTTTTTT.